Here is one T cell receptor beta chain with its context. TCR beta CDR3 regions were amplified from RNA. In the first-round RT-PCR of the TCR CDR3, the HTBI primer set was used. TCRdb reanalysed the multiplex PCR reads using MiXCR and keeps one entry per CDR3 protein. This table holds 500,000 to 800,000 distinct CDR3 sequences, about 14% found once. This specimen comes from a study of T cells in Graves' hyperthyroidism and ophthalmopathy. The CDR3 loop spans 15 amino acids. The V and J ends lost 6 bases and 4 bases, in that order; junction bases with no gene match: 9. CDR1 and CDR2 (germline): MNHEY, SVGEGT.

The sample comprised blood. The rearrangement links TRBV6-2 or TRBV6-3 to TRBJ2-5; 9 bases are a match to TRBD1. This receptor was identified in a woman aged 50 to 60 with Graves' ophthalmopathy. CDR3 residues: CASRPFSDRGETQYF. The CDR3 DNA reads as TGTGCCAGCAGGCCGTTTTCGGACAGGGGAGAGACCCAGTACTTC.